This T cell receptor (beta chain) was found in a study of identifying expanded T cells in peripheral blood. General observations from the study: About 1.2 clones differed between technical replicates, versus approximately 17 and 20 over time. Clone count variance between roughly 2-week samples rose with total template count.

The protocol was immunoSEQ multiplex PCR, while the TCRdb copy is restricted to in-frame clones and leaves out a portion. The sample has roughly 130,000 clones, 65% to 90% seen once. This clone came up a few times. Its antigen is unknown. CDR1 is SGDLS and CDR2 is YYNGEE in the germline V gene. The CDR3 sequence is 15 residues long. V gave up 6 bases and J gave up 7 bases; unmatched junction bases: 15. Collection occurred without any documented infections or immune events in donors. The chain links TRBV9 to TRBJ1-2, with TRBD1 matching 7 bases. The TCR originated in a person aged 18 to 70 in good health. Sequenced: blood. The CDR3 bases are TGTGCCAGCACCTCGGACCAGGGGGAGCGGAGTGGCTACACCTTC. Translating it yields CASTSDQGERSGYTF.